This T cell receptor (beta chain) was recorded in a study of T cell responses to AZD1222 COVID-19 vaccine. The CDR3 has 14 amino acids. In germline, CDR1 is SGHKS, CDR2 YYEKEE (reference sequence). Trimming at V came to 2 bases and at J to 8 bases, leaving 7 bases not matched to a gene. Sequencing was performed with immunoSEQ multiplex PCR; in TCRdb, only in-frame clones are kept and a portion is missing. In the table there are about 110,000 clones, 80% to 95% of which are singletons. Source: peripheral blood, taken 28 days after the second AZD1222 dose. The rearrangement links TRBV5-5 to TRBJ1-2; 9 nucleotides line up with TRBD1. The TCR originated in an adult who received the AZD1222 COVID-19 vaccine. The CDR3 nucleotides read TGTGCCAGCAGCTTCAGGGGACAGGGTAAGGGCTACACCTTC. The encoded protein is CASSFRGQGKGYTF.